What follows are 2 T cell receptor beta chains derived from one specimen sequenced in a study of T-cell memory formation after mild COVID-19. A single record per CDR3 protein comes from TCRdb applying MiXCR to the 5' RACE reads. The sample comprises approximately 210,000 distinct CDR3 sequences, about 11% of which are singletons, and approximately 2.8% rests with the top ten. The specimen sequenced was PBMCs or a T cell subset sorted from them (not recorded which). The receptor source for this set is a man between 18 and 29 years old who had mild COVID-19 (a few samples of this study predate the infection). Cell type and time point are not known.

Concerning this clonotype itself: The junction departs from the called germline gene at one end, perhaps through a read error. V gene TRBV6-1 combines with J gene TRBJ2-5, with D perhaps matching TRBD1 (6 bases). The germline CDR1 and CDR2 sequences are MNHNS and SASEGT. This CDR3 contains 13 residues. The CDR3 region is CASSEKLRDIIRF. Written as DNA, the CDR3 is TGTGCCAGCAGTGAGAAACTCCGGGACATAATTCGCTTC.

The rearrangement joins TRBV9 to TRBJ2-5, with D perhaps matching TRBD2 (5 bases). This CDR3 is 14 amino acids long. V shed 1 base and J shed 5 bases, with 12 bases lying between them. Germline V gene lookup returns CDR1 SGDLS and CDR2 YYNGEE. CDR3 in amino acids: CASSVTGSPETQYF. In DNA form, the CDR3 reads TGTGCCAGCAGCGTAACGGGGAGTCCCGAGACCCAGTACTTC. The entire variable domain, with the rest obtained from reference TRBV9 and TRBJ2-5, is as follows: DSGVTQTPKHLITATGQRVTLRCSPRSGDLSVYWYQQSLDQGLQFLIQYYNGEERAKGNILERFSAQQFPDLHSELNLSSLELGDSALYFCASSVTGSPETQYFGPGTRLLVL.